This TCR beta chain is from a study of cytomegalovirus exposure and HLA in healthy donors. Study context: Sequencing of some 190 million T cells in an earlier analysis found about 120 million unique TCR beta sequences. Study observations and caveats: In a later analysis, CMV-associated beta chains were mostly HLA-associated, it appeared. Later, an analysis found that common viral pathogens appeared to be linked with several of the most significant clusters.

A multiplex PCR was run with 60 Vbeta primers and 13 Jbeta primers. Libraries were prepared by immunoSEQ multiplex PCR; TCRdb keeps only in-frame clonotypes and omits some of them. The table lists about 150,000 clones, around 67% of them singletons. Note on this clone: Its target is unknown. One end of the junction is discordant with germline, which a read error may explain.

This CDR3 has 11 amino acids. The germline gives CDR1 SGHTA, CDR2 FQGNSA. The chain recombines TRBV7-2 with TRBJ1-1, with no clear D. The sequence came from a woman younger than 35 in good health and CMV-seronegative. Sequenced input: PBMCs. CDR3 DNA: TGTGCCAGCCGCTTCGACACTGAAGCTTTCTTT. Amino acid sequence: CASRFDTEAFF. Full variable domain (remainder filled in from reference TRBV7-2 and TRBJ1-1): GAGVSQSPSNKVTEKGKDVELRCDPISGHTALYWYRQSLGQGLEFLIYFQGNSAPDKSGLPSDRFSAERTGGSVSTLTIQRTQQEDSAVYLCASRFDTEAFFGQGTRLTVV.